This T cell receptor beta chain derives from a study of T-cell reconstitution after alpha-beta-depleted transplantation in children. Losses at the gene ends were 6 bases for V and 6 bases for J; bases not matched to a gene: 12. The CDR3 spans 16 residues. CDR1 is MGHRA, CDR2 YSYEKL, per germline. Study outcomes and limitations: T-cell numbers and diversity, one year after transplant, stemmed largely from T cells that were newly produced. By about two months after transplant, alpha-beta T cells reportedly arose from several hundred graft clones that had expanded. Surviving recipient T cells and thymic progenitors underlay high day-60 TCRbeta diversity in some patients.

During its preparation, the TCRbeta library received unique molecular identifiers. Each CDR3 protein is one row after TCRdb ran MiXCR on the PCR reads. Of about 240,000 distinct CDR3 sequences in the sample, about 25% were seen once. Comments on this clonotype: Antigen specificity is unknown.

The receptor's source is a girl aged 2-15 years with Fanconi anemia, due to receive a stem cell transplant. The sequencing used PBMCs, collected before TCRalphabeta/CD19-depleted stem cell transplant. The chain recombines TRBV4-1 with TRBJ2-2; TRBD1 matches 8 bases. The CDR3 region is CASSFRTGKVSGELFF. The DNA of the CDR3 is TGCGCCAGCAGTTTCCGGACAGGGAAGGTATCCGGGGAGCTGTTTTTT.